A single sample gave rise to the 30 T cell receptor beta chains below, sequenced in a study of T cell responses to AZD1222 COVID-19 vaccine. TCRdb's copy holds only in-frame clones and misses some; the assay was immunoSEQ multiplex PCR. This sample has about 160,000 clones, with approximately 90% found just once. The sequencing here drew on peripheral blood, taken on day 0 of AZD1222 vaccination. The receptors here all came from an adult in good health.

Of note for this clone: One end of the junction does not line up with germline, which may come from a read error. The rearrangement links TRBV3-1 (or the pseudogene TRBV3-2) to TRBJ2-2; D call uncertain. Germline assignment: CDR1 LGHDT and CDR2 YNNKEL (reference sequence). CDR3 size: 12 residues. This CDR3 is CASSHYTGELFF. The CDR3 nucleotides read TGTGCCAGCAGCCATTACACTGGGGAGCTGTTTTTT.

The chain is built from TRBV18 and TRBJ2-1; a possible D gene is TRBD1 (6 bases). The CDR3 loop spans 13 amino acids. The germline gives CDR1 KGHSH, CDR2 LQKENI. The V gene lost 4 bases and the J gene lost 10 bases, with 14 bases spanning the gap. The CDR3 DNA is TGTGCCAGCTCACAGTATAGACAGGAAGAGCAGTTCTTC. Protein sequence: CASSQYRQEEQFF.

V usage is TRBV3-1 (or the pseudogene TRBV3-2) and J usage is TRBJ1-1; TRBD1 might be the D (5 bases). The V end was cut by 7 bases, the J end by 4 bases, with 16 bases between. CDR1 and CDR2 (germline): LGHDT, YNNKEL (reference sequence). The length of the CDR3 is 14 residues. CDR3 amino acids: CASKRGSWSTEAFF. CDR3 sequence (DNA): TGTGCCAGCAAAAGGGGATCATGGAGCACTGAAGCTTTCTTT.

This chain links TRBV29-1 with TRBJ2-7; 7 positions agree with TRBD2. CDR1 is SQVTM, CDR2 ANQGSEA, per germline. The V gene end was trimmed by 4 bases and the J gene end by 4 bases; junction bases not matched to a gene: 7. The CDR3 has 13 amino acids. The CDR3 nucleotides are TGCAGCGTTGGCCCGGGGGAGGGGTACGAGCAGTACTTC. The encoded protein is CSVGPGEGYEQYF.

This chain links TRBV5-1 with TRBJ2-2; D is perhaps TRBD1 (5 bases). In germline, CDR1 is SGHRS, CDR2 YFSETQ. The length of the CDR3 is 16 residues. Deletions cut 0 bases from V and 4 bases from J, with 13 bases between. The CDR3 DNA reads TGCGCCAGCAGCTTGGCCCTAAGGCAGGGCACCGGGGAGCTGTTTTTT. Its protein is CASSLALRQGTGELFF.

CDR3 protein: CASSSPGRPEVVAFF. CDR3 sequence (DNA): TGTGCCAGCAGTTCCCCCGGCAGGCCCGAAGTCGTGGCTTTCTTT. The chain links TRBV27 to TRBJ1-1; D is unclear. V was clipped by 4 bases and J by 11 bases, with 23 bases between them. There are 15 residues in the CDR3. The germline gives CDR1 MNHEY, CDR2 SMNVEV (reference sequence).

V gene TRBV7-9 combines with J gene TRBJ1-2; D might be TRBD1 (6 bases). The CDR3 has 15 residues. V was pared by 0 bases and J by 5 bases, with 13 bases between. Looked up from germline, CDR1 is SEHNR and CDR2 is FQNEAQ (reference sequence). The DNA of the CDR3 is TGTGCCAGCAGCTTAGCGGGCCAGGGGTTTTATGGCTACACCTTC. Translation gives CASSLAGQGFYGYTF. The complete variable domain, with remaining parts taken from reference TRBV7-9 and TRBJ1-2, reads DTGVSQNPRHKITKRGQNVTFRCDPISEHNRLYWYRQTLGQGPEFLTYFQNEAQLEKSRLLSDRFSAERPKGSFSTLEIQRTEQGDSAMYLCASSLAGQGFYGYTFGSGTRLTVV.

J is TRBJ1-5 and V is TRBV19, with D possibly being TRBD1 (6 bases). The CDR3 covers 18 residues. Trimming removed 3 bases from V and 7 bases from J, with 25 bases in between. Germline-derived CDR1 and CDR2 are LNHDA and SQIVND (reference sequence). The CDR3 DNA is TGTGCCAGTAGTATCCTGATAACGCTACAGGGCCTGGGGCAGCCCCAGCATTTT. This gives the protein CASSILITLQGLGQPQHF. The full variable domain, rest sourced from reference TRBV19 and TRBJ1-5, is DGGITQSPKYLFRKEGQNVTLSCEQNLNHDAMYWYRQDPGQGLRLIYYSQIVNDFQKGDIAEGYSVSREKKESFPLTVTSAQKNPTAFYLCASSILITLQGLGQPQHFGDGTRLSIL.

The rearrangement uses TRBV18 and TRBJ2-2; the D is unclear. V lost 2 bases and J lost 8, with 3 bases in between. The CDR3 consists of 11 residues. Germline V lookup: CDR1 KGHSH, CDR2 LQKENI. This CDR3 reads CASSPKGELFF. CDR3 nucleotides: TGTGCCAGCTCACCAAAGGGGGAGCTGTTTTTT.

The chain employs TRBV4-1 and TRBJ2-1; 8 bases align to TRBD2. The CDR3 sequence is 14 residues long. Germline CDR1 MGHRA, CDR2 YSYEKL. The junction had 4 bases not matched to a gene; V was cut back by 1 base and J by 8 bases. As DNA, the CDR3 is TGCGCCAGCAGCCAAGTCGGGGGGGCGCATGAGCAGTTCTTC. Amino acids: CASSQVGGAHEQFF.

This clone has just one count. The rearrangement uses TRBV5-6 and TRBJ2-1, with D maybe TRBD1 (6 bases). The CDR3 runs to 15 residues. The V and J ends lost 6 bases and 3 bases respectively, with 16 bases between them. The germline V gene has CDR1 SGHDT and CDR2 YYEEEE. The CDR3 is CASTDGTLDYNEQFF. The CDR3 DNA sequence: TGTGCCAGCACCGACGGGACACTCGACTACAATGAGCAGTTCTTC.

V gene TRBV19 combines with J gene TRBJ1-6; weak D call: TRBD1 (5 bases). Germline CDR1 reads LNHDA; CDR2 reads SQIVND (reference sequence). Trimming pared 2 bases from V and 9 bases from J, leaving 14 bases between. This CDR3 contains 15 residues. CDR3 amino acids: CASSIKAMGGSPLHF. CDR3 nucleotide sequence: TGTGCCAGTAGTATAAAAGCCATGGGGGGTTCACCCCTCCACTTT.

The chain combines TRBV28 with TRBJ1-2; TRBD1 is a possible D gene (5 bases). The CDR3 sequence is 14 residues long. The V end lost 2 bases, the J end lost 1 base, and 8 bases lay between the germline ends. Germline values: CDR1 MDHEN, CDR2 SYDVKM. The CDR3 DNA reads as TGTGCCAGCAGTTTAGATGACAGTAACTATGGCTACACCTTC. Protein product: CASSLDDSNYGYTF.

V is TRBV28 and J is TRBJ1-1; D gene uncertain. The germline V gene encodes CDR1 MDHEN and CDR2 SYDVKM. The germline V and J ends were trimmed by 7 bases and 6 bases, with 12 bases remaining between them. This CDR3 comprises 12 residues. DNA for the CDR3: TGTGCCAGCACGCCGGGCGTCGCTGAAGCTTTCTTT. Its protein is CASTPGVAEAFF.

This chain joins TRBV4-1 and TRBJ2-7; D is undetermined. V was trimmed by 3 bases and J by 1 base, leaving 4 bases between them. This CDR3 is built from 12 residues. Germline loops: CDR1 MGHRA, CDR2 YSYEKL. The CDR3, as DNA: TGCGCCAGCAGCCATCATTCCTACGAGCAGTACTTC. Protein product: CASSHHSYEQYF.

The J gene is TRBJ1-4, the V gene TRBV28, with unresolved D. Germline assignment: CDR1 MDHEN and CDR2 SYDVKM. Trimming took 3 bases from V and 5 from J, leaving 13 bases between them. This CDR3 has 15 amino acids. The CDR3 loop is CASSFLPTSNEKLFF. The CDR3 DNA follows: TGTGCCAGCAGTTTCCTCCCGACCTCCAATGAAAAACTGTTTTTT.

On this clone: Mismatch with germline at one junction end may stem from a read error. The chain has TRBV27 and TRBJ1-1; D unclear. The CDR3 totals 14 residues. Germline V CDR1 and CDR2: MNHEY, SMNVEV (reference sequence). The CDR3 DNA follows: TGTGCCAGCAGTTTGAACCGAGCGAACGCTGAAGCTTTCTTT. Encoded protein: CASSLNRANAEAFF.

The rearrangement joins TRBV6-2 or TRBV6-3 to TRBJ1-6; D is ambiguous. The CDR3 extends over 17 amino acids. Trimming took 6 bases from V and 6 from J, leaving 21 bases between them. In germline, CDR1 is MNHEY, CDR2 SVGEGT. CDR3 sequence (DNA): TGTGCCAGCAGCCAAGACTATCCGTCGGGGTTTAATTCACCCCTCCACTTT. Translating it yields CASSQDYPSGFNSPLHF.

The chain employs TRBV27 and TRBJ2-3, with D unresolved. CDR3 length equals 10 residues. Per germline, CDR1 MNHEY and CDR2 SMNVEV (reference sequence). The CDR3 DNA reads as TGTGCGACAAGCACAGATACGCAGTATTTT. Its protein product is CATSTDTQYF.

V is TRBV11-2 and J is TRBJ1-1; D is ambiguous. V was clipped by 5 bases and J by 1 base, with 8 bases between them. The CDR3 runs to 13 residues. Germline values: CDR1 SGHAT, CDR2 FQNNGV. Written as DNA, the CDR3 is TGTGCCAGCAGCCGCGAGCAGAACACTGAAGCTTTCTTT. This codes for CASSREQNTEAFF.

This chain joins TRBV19 and TRBJ2-5; 9 bases are a match to TRBD1. Germline CDR1 reads LNHDA; CDR2 reads SQIVND (reference sequence). V shed 5 bases and J 5 bases; nucleotides not matched to a gene: 6. CDR3 size: 14 residues. As DNA, the CDR3 is TGTGCCAGTAGTCCCACAGGGGGCTGGGAGACCCAGTACTTC. Translation: CASSPTGGWETQYF. Full variable domain (missing parts from reference TRBV19 and TRBJ2-5): DGGITQSPKYLFRKEGQNVTLSCEQNLNHDAMYWYRQDPGQGLRLIYYSQIVNDFQKGDIAEGYSVSREKKESFPLTVTSAQKNPTAFYLCASSPTGGWETQYFGPGTRLLVL.

The chain links TRBV6-5 to TRBJ1-1, with 7 bases that match TRBD1. The CDR3 totals 14 residues. The ends lost 6 bases at V and 2 bases at J; junction bases unmatched: 6. Per germline, CDR1 MNHEY and CDR2 SVGAGI. CDR3 bases: TGTGCCAGCAGACAAAGACAGGGAAACACTGAAGCTTTCTTT. Its protein is CASRQRQGNTEAFF.

The chain recombines TRBV28 with TRBJ1-1; D is unresolved. V lost 6 bases to trimming and J lost 0 bases, with 8 bases between them. The CDR3 is made up of 13 amino acids. The germline V gene has CDR1 MDHEN and CDR2 SYDVKM. CDR3 nucleotide sequence: TGTGCCAGCAGGACTGAGATGAACACTGAAGCTTTCTTT. Protein product: CASRTEMNTEAFF.

The chain joins TRBV2 to TRBJ1-2, with a tentative D call TRBD1 (5 bases). CDR1 is SNHLY and CDR2 is FYNNEI in the germline V gene. V was shortened by 7 bases and J by 7 bases, with 19 bases between the two germline ends. The CDR3 loop spans 14 amino acids. The CDR3 sequence is CASTGDANSGGYTF. CDR3 nucleotides: TGTGCCAGCACGGGGGACGCCAATTCAGGTGGCTACACCTTC.

The rearrangement uses TRBV28 and TRBJ1-5; D unclear. Per germline, CDR1 MDHEN and CDR2 SYDVKM. Trimming pared 5 bases from V and 7 bases from J, leaving 12 bases between. The CDR3 contains 13 residues. CDR3 loop: CASSPKTSQPQHF. DNA of the CDR3: TGTGCCAGCAGTCCAAAGACAAGCCAGCCCCAGCATTTT.

The chain has TRBV7-3 and TRBJ2-7, with a possible D match to TRBD2 (5 bases). This CDR3 has 14 amino acids. Germline V gives CDR1 SGHTA, CDR2 FQGTGA. Trimming took off 5 bases at V and 2 bases at J, with 13 bases between the two ends. The CDR3 region is CASSPNAGPYEQYF. DNA of the CDR3: TGTGCCAGCAGCCCTAACGCGGGTCCCTACGAGCAGTACTTC.

This chain uses TRBV11-2 with TRBJ2-3, with D tentatively TRBD1 or TRBD2 (5 bases each). Trimming removed 3 bases from V and 7 bases from J, with 17 bases in between. The CDR3 consists of 15 residues. Germline CDR1 reads SGHAT; CDR2 reads FQNNGV. Written as DNA, the CDR3 is TGTGCCAGCAGCTTCCTAGCTCAGGGAGCTAATACGCAGTATTTT. It yields the protein CASSFLAQGANTQYF.

This clone came up a few times. The chain uses TRBV19 and TRBJ1-5; possibly TRBD1 for D (5 bases). The CDR3 extends over 15 amino acids. The V and J ends lost 3 bases and 0 bases respectively, with 9 bases between them. Germline V gene lookup returns CDR1 LNHDA and CDR2 SQIVND (reference sequence). CDR3: CASSIAGDSNQPQHF. CDR3 DNA sequence: TGTGCCAGTAGTATCGCGGGGGATAGCAATCAGCCCCAGCATTTT.

V usage is TRBV18 and J usage is TRBJ1-5; TRBD1 matches at 8 bases. CDR3 length: 15 amino acids. CDR1 is KGHSH, CDR2 LQKENI, per germline. V lost 6 bases, J lost 6 bases, and 10 bases stayed unmatched. The CDR3 loop reads CASSRRDRMGQPQHF. In DNA form, the CDR3 reads TGTGCCAGCTCGCGCCGGGACAGGATGGGTCAGCCCCAGCATTTT.

The CDR3 spells CASSVGGGAYNEQFF. CDR3 DNA: TGTGCCAGCAGCGTAGGCGGGGGAGCATACAATGAGCAGTTCTTC. The chain uses TRBV9 and TRBJ2-1; 7 bases map to TRBD2. The CDR3 is 15 amino acids. J lost 4 bases, V lost 0 bases, and 4 bases had no gene match. The germline V gene encodes CDR1 SGDLS and CDR2 YYNGEE.